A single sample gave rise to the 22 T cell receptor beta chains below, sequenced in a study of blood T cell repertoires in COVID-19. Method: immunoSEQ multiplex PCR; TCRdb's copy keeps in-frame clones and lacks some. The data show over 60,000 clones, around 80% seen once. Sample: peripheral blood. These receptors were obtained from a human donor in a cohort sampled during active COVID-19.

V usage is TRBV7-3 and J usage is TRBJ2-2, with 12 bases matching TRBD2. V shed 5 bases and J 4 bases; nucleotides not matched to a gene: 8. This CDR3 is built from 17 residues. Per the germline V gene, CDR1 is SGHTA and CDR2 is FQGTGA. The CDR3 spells CASSRRLAGAGTGELFF. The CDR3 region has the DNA TGTGCCAGCAGCCGCCGACTAGCGGGAGCGGGCACCGGGGAGCTGTTTTTT.

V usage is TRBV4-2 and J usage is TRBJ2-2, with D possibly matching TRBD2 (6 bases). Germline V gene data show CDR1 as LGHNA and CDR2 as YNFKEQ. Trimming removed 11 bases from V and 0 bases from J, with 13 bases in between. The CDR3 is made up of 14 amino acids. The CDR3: CAGSGTPNTGELFF. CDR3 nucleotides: TGTGCCGGGTCCGGGACTCCGAACACCGGGGAGCTGTTTTTT.

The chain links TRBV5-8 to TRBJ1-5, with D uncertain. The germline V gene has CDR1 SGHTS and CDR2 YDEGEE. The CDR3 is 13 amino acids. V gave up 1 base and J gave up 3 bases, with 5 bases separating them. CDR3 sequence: CASSLLINQPQHF. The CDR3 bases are TGTGCCAGCAGCTTGTTAATCAATCAGCCCCAGCATTTT.

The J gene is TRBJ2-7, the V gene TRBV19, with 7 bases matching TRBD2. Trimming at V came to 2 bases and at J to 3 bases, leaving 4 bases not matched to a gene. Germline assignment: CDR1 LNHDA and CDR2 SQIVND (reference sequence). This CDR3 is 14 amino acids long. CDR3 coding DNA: TGTGCCAGTAGTATACGGGCTAGCGGCTACGAGCAGTACTTC. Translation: CASSIRASGYEQYF.

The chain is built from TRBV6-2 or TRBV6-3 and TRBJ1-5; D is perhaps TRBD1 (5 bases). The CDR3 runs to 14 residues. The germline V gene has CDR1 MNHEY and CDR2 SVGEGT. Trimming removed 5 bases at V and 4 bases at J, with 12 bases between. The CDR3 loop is CASSRFQGNQPQHF. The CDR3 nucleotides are TGTGCCAGCAGTCGTTTCCAGGGAAATCAGCCCCAGCATTTT.

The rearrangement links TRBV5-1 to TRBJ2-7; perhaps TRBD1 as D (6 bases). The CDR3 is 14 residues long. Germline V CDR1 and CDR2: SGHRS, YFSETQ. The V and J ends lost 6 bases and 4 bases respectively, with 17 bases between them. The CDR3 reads CASTRDGTLYEQYF. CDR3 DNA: TGCGCCAGCACCCGGGACGGGACACTATACGAGCAGTACTTC.

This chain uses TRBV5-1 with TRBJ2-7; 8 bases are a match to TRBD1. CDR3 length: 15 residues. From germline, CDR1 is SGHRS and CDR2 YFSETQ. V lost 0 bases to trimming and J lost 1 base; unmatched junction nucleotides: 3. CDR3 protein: CASSLVTGGSYEQYF. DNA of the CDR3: TGCGCCAGCAGCTTGGTTACAGGGGGGTCCTACGAGCAGTACTTC.

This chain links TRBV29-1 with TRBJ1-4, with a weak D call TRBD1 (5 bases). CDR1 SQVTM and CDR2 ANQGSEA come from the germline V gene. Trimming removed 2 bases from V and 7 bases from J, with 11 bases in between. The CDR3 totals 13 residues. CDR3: CSVEIRRGEKLFF. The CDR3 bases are TGCAGCGTTGAAATTAGGAGGGGTGAAAAACTGTTTTTT.

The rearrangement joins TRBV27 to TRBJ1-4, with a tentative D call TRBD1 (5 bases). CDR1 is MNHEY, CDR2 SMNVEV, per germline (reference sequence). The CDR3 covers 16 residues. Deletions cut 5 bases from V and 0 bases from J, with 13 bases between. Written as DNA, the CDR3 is TGTGCCAGCAGTCCAGAGACAGCTGCAACTAATGAAAAACTGTTTTTT. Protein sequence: CASSPETAATNEKLFF.

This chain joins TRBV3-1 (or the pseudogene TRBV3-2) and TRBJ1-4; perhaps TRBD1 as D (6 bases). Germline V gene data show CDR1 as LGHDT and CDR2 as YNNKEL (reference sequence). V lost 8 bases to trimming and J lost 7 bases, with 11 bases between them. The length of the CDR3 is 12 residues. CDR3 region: CASGGAGEKLFF. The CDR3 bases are TGTGCCAGCGGGGGGGCCGGTGAAAAACTGTTTTTT.

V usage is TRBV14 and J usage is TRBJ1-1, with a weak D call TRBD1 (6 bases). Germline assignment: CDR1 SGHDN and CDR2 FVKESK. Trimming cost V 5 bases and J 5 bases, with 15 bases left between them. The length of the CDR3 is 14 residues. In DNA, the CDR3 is TGTGCCAGCAGCAAGACAGGTTGGAAGACTGAAGCTTTCTTT. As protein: CASSKTGWKTEAFF.

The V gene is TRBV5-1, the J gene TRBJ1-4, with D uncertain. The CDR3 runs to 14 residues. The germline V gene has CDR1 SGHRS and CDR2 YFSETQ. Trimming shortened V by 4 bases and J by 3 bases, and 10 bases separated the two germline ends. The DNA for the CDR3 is TGCGCCAGCAGCCGGGGTCCCCCTAATGAAAAACTGTTTTTT. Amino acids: CASSRGPPNEKLFF. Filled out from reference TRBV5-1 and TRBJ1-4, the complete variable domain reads KAGVTQTPRYLIKTRGQQVTLSCSPISGHRSVSWYQQTPGQGLQFLFEYFSETQRNKGNFPGRFSGRQFSNSRSEMNVSTLELGDSALYLCASSRGPPNEKLFFGSGTQLSVL.

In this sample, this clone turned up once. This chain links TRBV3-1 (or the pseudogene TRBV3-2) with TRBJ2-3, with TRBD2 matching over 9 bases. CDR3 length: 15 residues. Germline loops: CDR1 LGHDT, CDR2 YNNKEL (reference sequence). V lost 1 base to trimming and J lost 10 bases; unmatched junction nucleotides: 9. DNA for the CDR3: TGTGCCAGCAGCCAAGTTGCGGGAGGGCCCCCCGCGCAGTATTTT. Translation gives CASSQVAGGPPAQYF.

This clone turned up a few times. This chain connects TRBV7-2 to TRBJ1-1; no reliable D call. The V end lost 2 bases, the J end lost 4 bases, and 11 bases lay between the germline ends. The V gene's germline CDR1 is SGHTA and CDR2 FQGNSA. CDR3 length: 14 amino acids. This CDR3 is CASSLYLPSTEAFF. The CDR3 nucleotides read TGTGCCAGCAGCTTATATCTCCCGAGCACTGAAGCTTTCTTT.

The CDR3 DNA follows: TGCGCCAGCAGCTCTGAGGGCTTCTCCTACGAGCAGTACTTC. This gives the protein CASSSEGFSYEQYF. The J gene is TRBJ2-7, the V gene TRBV5-1; tentative D call: TRBD2 (5 bases). The germline V gene encodes CDR1 SGHRS and CDR2 YFSETQ. This CDR3 has 14 amino acids. Trimming took off 3 bases at V and 0 bases at J, with 10 bases between the two ends.

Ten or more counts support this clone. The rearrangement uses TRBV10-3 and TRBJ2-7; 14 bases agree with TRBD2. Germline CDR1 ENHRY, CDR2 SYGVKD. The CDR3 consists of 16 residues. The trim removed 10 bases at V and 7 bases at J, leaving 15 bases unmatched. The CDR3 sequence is CATYPTSGRASGEQYF. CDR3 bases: TGTGCCACCTACCCGACTAGCGGGAGGGCCTCGGGAGAGCAGTACTTC.

The CDR3 loop reads CASSPSTGHTEAFF. CDR3 sequence (DNA): TGTGCCAGCAGCCCGTCGACAGGACACACTGAAGCTTTCTTT. The J gene is TRBJ1-1, the V gene TRBV7-3; possible D gene TRBD1, 6 bases. The V end was cut by 5 bases, the J end by 3 bases, with 13 bases between. Germline CDR1 and CDR2: SGHTA and FQGTGA. The CDR3 contains 14 residues.

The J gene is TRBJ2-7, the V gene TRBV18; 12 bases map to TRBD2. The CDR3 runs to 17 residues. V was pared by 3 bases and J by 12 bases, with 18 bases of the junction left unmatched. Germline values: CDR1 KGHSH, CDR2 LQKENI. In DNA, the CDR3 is TGTGCCAGCTCACCCACCCCGACAGGGAGCGGGACTAGCGGGCTGTACTTC. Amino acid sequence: CASSPTPTGSGTSGLYF.

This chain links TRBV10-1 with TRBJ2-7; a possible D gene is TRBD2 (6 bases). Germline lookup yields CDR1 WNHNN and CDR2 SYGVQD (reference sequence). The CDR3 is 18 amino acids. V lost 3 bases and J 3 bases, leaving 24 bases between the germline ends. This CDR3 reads CASSESTSHSLGNYEQYF. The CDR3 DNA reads TGCGCCAGCAGTGAATCCACTAGCCATAGCCTGGGCAACTACGAGCAGTACTTC.

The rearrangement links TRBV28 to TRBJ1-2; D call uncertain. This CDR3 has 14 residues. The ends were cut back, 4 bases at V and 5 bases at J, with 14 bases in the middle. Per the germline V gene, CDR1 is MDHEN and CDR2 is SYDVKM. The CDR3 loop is CASSSTMAFYGYTF. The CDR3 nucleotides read TGTGCCAGCAGTTCGACTATGGCATTTTATGGCTACACCTTC.

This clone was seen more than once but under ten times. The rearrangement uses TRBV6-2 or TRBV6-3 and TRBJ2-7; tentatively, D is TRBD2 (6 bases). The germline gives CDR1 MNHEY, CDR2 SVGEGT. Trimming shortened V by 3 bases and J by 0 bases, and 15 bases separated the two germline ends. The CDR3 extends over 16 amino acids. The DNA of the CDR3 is TGTGCCAGCAGTTATTCGAGACTAGGCAGCTCCTACGAGCAGTACTTC. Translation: CASSYSRLGSSYEQYF.

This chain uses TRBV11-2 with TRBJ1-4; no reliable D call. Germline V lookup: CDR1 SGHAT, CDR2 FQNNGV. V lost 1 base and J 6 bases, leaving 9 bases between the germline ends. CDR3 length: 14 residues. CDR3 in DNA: TGTGCCAGCAGCTTAGTAGGCGGTTATGAAAAACTGTTTTTT. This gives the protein CASSLVGGYEKLFF.